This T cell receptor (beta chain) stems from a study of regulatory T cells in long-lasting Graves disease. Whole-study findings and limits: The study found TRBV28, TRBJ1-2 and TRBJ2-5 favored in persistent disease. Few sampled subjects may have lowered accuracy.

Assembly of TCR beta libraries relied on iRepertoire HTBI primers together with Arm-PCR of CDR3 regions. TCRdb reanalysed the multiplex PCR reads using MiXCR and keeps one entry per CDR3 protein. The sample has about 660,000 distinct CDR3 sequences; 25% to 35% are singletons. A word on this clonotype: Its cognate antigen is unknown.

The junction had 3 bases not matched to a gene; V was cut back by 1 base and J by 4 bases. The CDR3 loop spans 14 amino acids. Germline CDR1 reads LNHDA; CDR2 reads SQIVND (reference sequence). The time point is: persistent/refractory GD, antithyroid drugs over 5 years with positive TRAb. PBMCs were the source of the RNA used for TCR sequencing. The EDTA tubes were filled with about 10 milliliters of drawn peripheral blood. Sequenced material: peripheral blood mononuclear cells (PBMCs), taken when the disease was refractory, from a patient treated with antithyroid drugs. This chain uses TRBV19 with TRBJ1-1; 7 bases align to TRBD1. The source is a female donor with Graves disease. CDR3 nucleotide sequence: TGTGCCAGTAGTATAGTTGCAGGGGGCACTGAAGCTTTCTTT. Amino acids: CASSIVAGGTEAFF.